Given below is one TCR beta chain in context. There are many counts of this clonotype. Its antigen is unknown. There are no base qualities to consult, and no much larger clone falls within one base. The method was PCR. TCRdb names Illumina HiSeq 2500 as the instrument used. TCR library preparation used molecular barcoding, with unique molecular identifiers applied to normalize quantification of the TCRbeta repertoire. Starting from the raw public reads, TCRdb applied fastp trimming at Q25, assembled clones with MiXCR and retained in-frame beta chains. A single entry per CDR3 protein holds the most common genes and DNA from its merged rows. This sample holds over 400,000 distinct CDR3 sequences; around an eighth were observed only once. The top ten constitute under 7% of the sample. The sample comes from a study of T-cell reconstitution after alpha-beta-depleted transplantation in children listed by TCRdb under 2016. For the study in its entirety: Using TCR repertoire profiling, the study quantitatively followed how T-cell immune reconstitution unfolded in children after TCRalphabeta/CD19-depleted allogeneic hematopoietic cell transplantation.

The input for sequencing was PBMCs from the stem cell graft donor, taken from the stem cell graft. This TCR was recovered from a human donor who donated a stem cell graft to a child with combined immunodeficiency.

The DNA sequence is TGTGCCAGCAGCTTAGGGGGGGCGCGTAATGGCTACACCTTC. Its protein product is CASSLGGARNGYTF. This chain is built from TRBV7-2 and TRBJ1-2, with TRBD1 tentatively as D gene (6 bases match). Trimming costs V 1 base and J 6 bases, and their ends lie 12 bases apart. Taken from the germline V gene, the CDR1 and CDR2 loops are SGHTA and FQGNSA. Inclusive of the bounding cysteine and phenylalanine, the CDR3 is 14 residues long. Kept here is only the CDR3 DNA, which spans 42 bases and is read in frame from base 1.